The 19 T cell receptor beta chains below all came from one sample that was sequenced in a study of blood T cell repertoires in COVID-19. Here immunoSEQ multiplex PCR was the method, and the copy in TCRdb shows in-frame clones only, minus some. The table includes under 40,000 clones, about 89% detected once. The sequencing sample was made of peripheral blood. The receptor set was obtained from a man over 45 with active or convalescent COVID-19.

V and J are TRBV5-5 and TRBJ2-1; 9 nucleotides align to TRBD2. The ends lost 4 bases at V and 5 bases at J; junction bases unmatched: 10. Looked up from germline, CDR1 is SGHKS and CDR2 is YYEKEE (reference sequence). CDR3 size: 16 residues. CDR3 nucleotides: TGTGCCAGCAGCCCCATCCGGCGGGGGGGGAACAATGAGCAGTTCTTC. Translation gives CASSPIRRGGNNEQFF.

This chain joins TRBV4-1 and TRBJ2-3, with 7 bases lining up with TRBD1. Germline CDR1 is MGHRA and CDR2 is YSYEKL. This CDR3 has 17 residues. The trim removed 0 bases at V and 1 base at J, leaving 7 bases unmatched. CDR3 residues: CASSQDWLTGGTDTQYF. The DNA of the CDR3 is TGCGCCAGCAGCCAAGACTGGCTAACAGGGGGCACAGATACGCAGTATTTT.

The CDR3 sequence is CASSRGQPKGLYEQYV. The CDR3 DNA is TGTGCCAGCAGCAGGGGACAGCCTAAGGGGCTCTACGAGCAGTACGTC. The chain joins TRBV5-6 to TRBJ2-7, with 7 bases identical to TRBD1. Unmatched junction bases numbered 13, after V lost 4 bases and J lost 3 bases. Germline-derived CDR1 and CDR2 are SGHDT and YYEEEE. The length of the CDR3 is 16 residues.

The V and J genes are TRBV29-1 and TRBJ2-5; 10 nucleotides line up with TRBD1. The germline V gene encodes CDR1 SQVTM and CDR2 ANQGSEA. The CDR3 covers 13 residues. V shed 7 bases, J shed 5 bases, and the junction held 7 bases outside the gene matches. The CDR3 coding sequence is TGCAGCGCCGCGGGACAGGGGAGCGAGACCCAGTACTTC. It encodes CSAAGQGSETQYF. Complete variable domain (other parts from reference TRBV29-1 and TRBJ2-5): SAVISQKPSRDICQRGTSLTIQCQVDSQVTMMFWYRQQPGQSLTLIATANQGSEATYESGFVIDKFPISRPNLTFSTLTVSNMSPEDSSIYLCSAAGQGSETQYFGPGTRLLVL.

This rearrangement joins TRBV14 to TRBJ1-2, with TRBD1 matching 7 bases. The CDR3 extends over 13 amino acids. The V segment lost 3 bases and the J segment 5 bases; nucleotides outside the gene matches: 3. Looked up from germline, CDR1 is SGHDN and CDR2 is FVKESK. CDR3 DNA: TGTGCCAGCAGCCAGGACAGGATATATGGCTACACCTTC. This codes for CASSQDRIYGYTF.

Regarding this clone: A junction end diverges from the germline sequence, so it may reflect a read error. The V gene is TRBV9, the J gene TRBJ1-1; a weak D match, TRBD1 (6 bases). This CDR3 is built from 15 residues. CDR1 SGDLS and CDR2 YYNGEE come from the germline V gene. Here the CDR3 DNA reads TGCGCCCGCCGCGTAGGGGGGGGGCCCCGGGGTGAAGCTTTCTTT. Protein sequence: CARRVGGGPRGEAFF.

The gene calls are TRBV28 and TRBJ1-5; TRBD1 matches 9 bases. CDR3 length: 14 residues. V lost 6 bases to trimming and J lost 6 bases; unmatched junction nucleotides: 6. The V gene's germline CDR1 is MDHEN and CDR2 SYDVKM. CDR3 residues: CASSQDRGGQPQHF. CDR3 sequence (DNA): TGTGCCAGCAGCCAGGACAGGGGAGGTCAGCCCCAGCATTTT.

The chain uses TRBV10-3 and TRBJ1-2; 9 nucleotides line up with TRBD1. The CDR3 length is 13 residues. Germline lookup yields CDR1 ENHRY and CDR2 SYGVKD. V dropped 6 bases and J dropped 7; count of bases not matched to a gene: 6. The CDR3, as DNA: TGTGCCATCAGCACAGGGGGCGGTGGTGGCTACACCTTC. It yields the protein CAISTGGGGGYTF.

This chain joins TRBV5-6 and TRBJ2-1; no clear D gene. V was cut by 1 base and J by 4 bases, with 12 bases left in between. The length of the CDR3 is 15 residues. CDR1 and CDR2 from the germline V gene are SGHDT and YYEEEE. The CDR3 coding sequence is TGTGCCAGCAGCTTGACCCGGTTCGGGTACAATGAGCAGTTCTTC. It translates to CASSLTRFGYNEQFF.

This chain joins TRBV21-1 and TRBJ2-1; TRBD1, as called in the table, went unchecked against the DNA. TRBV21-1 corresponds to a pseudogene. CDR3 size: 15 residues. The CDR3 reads CASFVDRGSYNEQFF. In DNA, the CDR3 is TGTGCCAGCTTTGTGGACAGGGGCTCCTACAATGAGCAGTTCTTC.

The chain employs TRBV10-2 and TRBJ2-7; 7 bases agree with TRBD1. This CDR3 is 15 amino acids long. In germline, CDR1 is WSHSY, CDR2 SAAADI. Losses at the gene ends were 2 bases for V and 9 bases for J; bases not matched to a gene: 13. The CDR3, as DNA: TGCGCCAGCAGTGAGACCCGGGACAGTCGTCACAGGCAGTACTTC. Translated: CASSETRDSRHRQYF.

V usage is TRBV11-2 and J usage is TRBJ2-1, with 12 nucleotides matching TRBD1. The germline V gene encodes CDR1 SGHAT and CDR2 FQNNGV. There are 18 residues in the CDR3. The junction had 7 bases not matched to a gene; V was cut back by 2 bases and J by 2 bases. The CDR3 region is CASSLIFGTGGAYNEQFF. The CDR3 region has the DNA TGTGCCAGCAGCTTAATTTTCGGGACAGGGGGCGCCTACAATGAGCAGTTCTTC. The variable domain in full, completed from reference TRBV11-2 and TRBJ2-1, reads EAGVAQSPRYKIIEKRQSVAFWCNPISGHATLYWYQQILGQGPKLLIQFQNNGVVDDSQLPKDRFSAERLKGVDSTLKIQPAKLEDSAVYLCASSLIFGTGGAYNEQFFGPGTRLTVL.

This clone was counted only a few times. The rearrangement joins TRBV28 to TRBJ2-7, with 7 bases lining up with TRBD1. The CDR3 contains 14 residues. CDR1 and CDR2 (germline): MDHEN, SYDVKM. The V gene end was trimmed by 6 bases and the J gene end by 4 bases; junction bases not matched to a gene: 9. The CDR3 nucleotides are TGTGCCAGCAGCCCCGCAGACAGGGATTACGAGCAGTACTTC. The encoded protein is CASSPADRDYEQYF.

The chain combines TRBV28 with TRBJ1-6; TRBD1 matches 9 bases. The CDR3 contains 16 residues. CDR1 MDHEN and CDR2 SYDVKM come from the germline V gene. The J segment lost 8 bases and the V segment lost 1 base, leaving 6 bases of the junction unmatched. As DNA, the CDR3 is TGTGCCAGCAGTTTATATGGGGACAGGGATTATTCACCCCTCCACTTT. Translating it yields CASSLYGDRDYSPLHF.

This chain's CDR3 is CASRPRESGANVLTF. The CDR3 DNA reads as TGTGCCAGCAGGCCGAGGGAGTCTGGGGCCAACGTCCTGACTTTC. The chain links TRBV2 to TRBJ2-6, with a possible D match to TRBD2 (5 bases). V was clipped by 6 bases and J by 1 base, with 10 bases between them. Germline V gene sequence: CDR1 SNHLY, CDR2 FYNNEI. The CDR3 is 15 amino acids. The entire variable domain, with the rest obtained from reference TRBV2 and TRBJ2-6, is as follows: EPEVTQTPSHQVTQMGQEVILRCVPISNHLYFYWYRQILGQKVEFLVSFYNNEISEKSEIFDDQFSVERPDGSNFTLKIRSTKLEDSAMYFCASRPRESGANVLTFGAGSRLTVL.

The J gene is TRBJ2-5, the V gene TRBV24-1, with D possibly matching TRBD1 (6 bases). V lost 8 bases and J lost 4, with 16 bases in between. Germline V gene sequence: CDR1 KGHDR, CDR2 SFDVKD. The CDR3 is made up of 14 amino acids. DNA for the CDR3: TGTGCCACCACTGAAACAGGGTCCGGAGAGACCCAGTACTTC. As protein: CATTETGSGETQYF.

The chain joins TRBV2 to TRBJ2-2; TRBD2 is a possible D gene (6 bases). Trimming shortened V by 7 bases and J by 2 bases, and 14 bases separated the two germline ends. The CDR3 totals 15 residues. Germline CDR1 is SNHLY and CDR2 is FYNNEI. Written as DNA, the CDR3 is TGTGCCAGCAAGTTGACGGGGGACAACACCGGGGAGCTGTTTTTT. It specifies CASKLTGDNTGELFF.

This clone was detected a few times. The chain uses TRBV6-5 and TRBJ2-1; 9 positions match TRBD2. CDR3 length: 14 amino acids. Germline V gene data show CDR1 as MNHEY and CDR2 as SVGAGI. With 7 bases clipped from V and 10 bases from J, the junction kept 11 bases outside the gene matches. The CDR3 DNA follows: TGTGCCAGCACCGGGACTAGCATCTATGGGGAGCAGTTCTTC. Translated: CASTGTSIYGEQFF.

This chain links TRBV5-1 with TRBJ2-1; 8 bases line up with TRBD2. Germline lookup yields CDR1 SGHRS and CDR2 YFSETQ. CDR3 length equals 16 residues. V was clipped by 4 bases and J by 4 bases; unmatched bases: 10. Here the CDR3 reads CASSRSLAGEYNEQFF. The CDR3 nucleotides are TGCGCCAGCAGCCGATCCCTAGCGGGCGAGTACAATGAGCAGTTCTTC.